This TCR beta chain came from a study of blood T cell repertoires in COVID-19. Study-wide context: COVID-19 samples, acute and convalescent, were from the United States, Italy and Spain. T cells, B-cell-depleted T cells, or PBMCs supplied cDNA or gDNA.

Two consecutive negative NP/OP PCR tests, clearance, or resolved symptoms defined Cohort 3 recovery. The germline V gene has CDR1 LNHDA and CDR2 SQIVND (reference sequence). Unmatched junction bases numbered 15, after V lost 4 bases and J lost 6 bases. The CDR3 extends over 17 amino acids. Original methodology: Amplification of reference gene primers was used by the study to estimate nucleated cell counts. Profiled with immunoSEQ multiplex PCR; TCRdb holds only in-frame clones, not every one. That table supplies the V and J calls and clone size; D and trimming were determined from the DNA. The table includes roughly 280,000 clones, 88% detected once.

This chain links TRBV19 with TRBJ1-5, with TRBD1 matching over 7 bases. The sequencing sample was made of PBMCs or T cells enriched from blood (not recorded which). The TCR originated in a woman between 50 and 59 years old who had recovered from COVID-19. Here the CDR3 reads CASSTGAAQGVSQPQHF. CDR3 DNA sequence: TGTGCCAGTAGTACAGGAGCTGCCCAGGGGGTTTCTCAGCCCCAGCATTTT.